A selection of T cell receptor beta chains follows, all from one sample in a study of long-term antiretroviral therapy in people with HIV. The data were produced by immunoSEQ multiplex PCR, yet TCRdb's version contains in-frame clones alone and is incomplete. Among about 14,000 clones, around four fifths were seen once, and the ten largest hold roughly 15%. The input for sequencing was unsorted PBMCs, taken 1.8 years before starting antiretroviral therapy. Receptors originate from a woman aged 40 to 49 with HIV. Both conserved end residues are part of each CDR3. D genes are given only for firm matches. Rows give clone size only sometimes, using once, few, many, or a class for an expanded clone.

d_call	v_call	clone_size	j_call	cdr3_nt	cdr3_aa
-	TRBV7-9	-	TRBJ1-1	TGTGCCAGCAGCTCGAAGCTAAACACTGAAGCTTTCTTT	CASSSKLNTEAFF
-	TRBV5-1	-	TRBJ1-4	TGCGCCAGCAGCCCCGGGGTCGCAACTAATGAAAAACTGTTTTTT	CASSPGVATNEKLFF
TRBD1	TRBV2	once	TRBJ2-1	TGTGCCAGCAGTGAAAACCGACAGGGCACCGAATCTTCCTCCTACAATGAGCAGTTCTTC	CASSENRQGTESSSYNEQFF
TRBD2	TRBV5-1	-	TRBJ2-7	TGCGCCAGCAGCTCCGCCGGGACTAGCGGGATCGACGAGCAGTACTTC	CASSSAGTSGIDEQYF
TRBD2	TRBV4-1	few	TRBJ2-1	TGCGCCAGCAGCCAAGATCTGTCTAGCGGGAGACTTGAGCAGTTCTTC	CASSQDLSSGRLEQFF
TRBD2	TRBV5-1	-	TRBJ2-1	TGCGCCAGCAGCTTGGCCGTTAGCGGGAGGGCCTACAATGAGCAGTTCTTC	CASSLAVSGRAYNEQFF
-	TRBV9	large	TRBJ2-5	TGTGCCAGCAGCGCCGATGCGGGCGTCCAAGAGACCCAGTACTTC	CASSADAGVQETQYF
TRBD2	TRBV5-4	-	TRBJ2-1	TGTGCCAGCAGACCCGGACTAGAGAATGAGCAGTTCTTC	CASRPGLENEQFF
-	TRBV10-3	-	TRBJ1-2	TGTGCCATCAGTGGGGGTTTGGGCTATGGCTACACCTTC	CAISGGLGYGYTF
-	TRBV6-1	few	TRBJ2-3	TGTGCCAGCCTCTGGTTTGGTGCAGATACGCAGTATTTT	CASLWFGADTQYF
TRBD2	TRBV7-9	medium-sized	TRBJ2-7	TGTGCCAGCAGCTTAGACCGGACTAGCGGGCCCTACGAGCAGTACTTC	CASSLDRTSGPYEQYF
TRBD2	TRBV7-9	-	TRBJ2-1	TGTGCCAGCAGCCCCAGCGGGACCCCCTACAATGAGCAGTTCTTC	CASSPSGTPYNEQFF
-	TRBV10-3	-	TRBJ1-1	TGTGCCATCAGGCCCAGCCAGAACACTGAAGCTTTCTTT	CAIRPSQNTEAFF
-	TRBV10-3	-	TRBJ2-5	TGTGCCATCAGTGAGGGCAGACAAGAGACCCAGTACTTC	CAISEGRQETQYF
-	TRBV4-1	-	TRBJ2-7	TGCGCCAGCAGCTTTAAGGACGACTACGAGCAGTACTTC	CASSFKDDYEQYF
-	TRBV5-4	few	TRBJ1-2	TGTGCCAGCAGCTTGGGGACAGTTAACTATGGCTACACCTTC	CASSLGTVNYGYTF
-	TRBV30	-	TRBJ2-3	TGTGCCTGGAGTGGGGGGGGCGATACGCAGTATTTT	CAWSGGGDTQYF
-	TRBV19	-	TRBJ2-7	TGTGCCAGTAAAGCCCAAGCAGGCCTCTACGAGCAGTACTTC	CASKAQAGLYEQYF
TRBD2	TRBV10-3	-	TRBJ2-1	TGTGCCATCAGTGAGGCGGGGGACTCCTACAATGAGCAGTTCTTC	CAISEAGDSYNEQFF
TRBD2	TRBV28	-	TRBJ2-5	TGTGCCAGCTTAGAGACTAGCGGGAGAACGGAGACCCAGTACTTC	CASLETSGRTETQYF
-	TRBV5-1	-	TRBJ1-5	TGCGCCAGCAGCCTAGGGGGTTATAGCAATCAGCCCCAGCATTTT	CASSLGGYSNQPQHF
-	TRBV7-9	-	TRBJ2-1	TGTGCCAGCAGCTTAGGCTGGAGGGGTAACAATGAGCAGTTCTTC	CASSLGWRGNNEQFF
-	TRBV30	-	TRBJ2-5	TGTGCCTGGAGTGTTTGGGAGGCAGAGACCCAGTACTTC	CAWSVWEAETQYF
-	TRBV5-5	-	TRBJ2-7	TGTGCCAGCAGCTTGCAGTACGAGCAGTACTTC	CASSLQYEQYF
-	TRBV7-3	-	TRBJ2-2	TGTGCCAGCAGCCCGGGGAACACCGGGGAGCTGTTTTTT	CASSPGNTGELFF
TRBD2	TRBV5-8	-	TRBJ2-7	TGTGCCAGCAGCCAACTAAGCGGGGAGTACGAGCAGTACTTC	CASSQLSGEYEQYF